This T cell receptor beta chain appears in the sequencing data of a study of OX40 agonist ivuxolimab in advanced cancers. The study in broad terms: Ivuxolimab was a fully human IgG2 agonistic monoclonal antibody targeting the costimulatory receptor OX40 (CD134). Prior anti-PD-1, anti-PD-L1 or anti-CTLA-4 therapy was permitted, and approximately 40% of dose-escalation patients had received checkpoint inhibitors. The purpose of peripheral TCRbeta sequencing was to test whether ivuxolimab changed TCR sequence diversity and led to clonal T-cell expansion. In the dose-escalation cohort, about four fifths of patients were male, and the mean age was roughly 60 years with a range of roughly 20 to 79. Of the approximately 54 patients in dose escalation, some 19 had hepatocellular carcinoma, around 15 had melanoma, 9 had renal cell carcinoma and 9 had head and neck cancer. Intravenous ivuxolimab was administered to patients every 2 weeks at six dose levels: 0.01, 0.1, 0.3, 1.5, 3 and 10 mg/kg. The paper describes the monotherapy dose-escalation part (N of about 52 patients) of the phase I trial of ivuxolimab. Partial responses were achieved by three dose-escalation patients, of whom one had hepatocellular carcinoma and two had cutaneous melanoma.

Patients with autoimmune disease history or receiving systemic immunosuppression were excluded from the trial. Peripheral blood for TCR sequencing was collected from all dose cohorts at baseline, on cycle 4 day 1, and on cycle 7 day 1. The samples were drawn from a first-in-human, open-label, multicenter phase I dose-escalation trial of ivuxolimab. Adults with locally advanced or metastatic melanoma, renal cell carcinoma, hepatocellular carcinoma or head and neck squamous cell carcinoma were enrolled in the trial. Before TCR sequencing, CD4+ T cells and CD8+ T cells were sorted from peripheral blood as separate populations. The paper as a whole reports these results and caveats: Partial responders in the 0.1-3.0 mg/kg groups had among the lowest normalized peripheral clonal expansion, especially among CD8+ T cells. Which antigens the clonally expanded peripheral T cells were specific for was not determined. Low levels of normalized T-cell clonal expansion were also seen in some patients who did not respond. On average, CD8+ T cells showed more expanded clones than CD4+ T cells after ivuxolimab. At doses of 0.1 to 3.0 mg/kg, clonal expansion of both CD4+ and CD8+ blood T cells was observed from baseline to week 6.

Of note for this clone: What this receptor recognizes is not known. No qualities accompany the bases; no much larger clone lies one base away.

From the cysteine through the phenylalanine, the CDR3 covers 17 amino acids. CDR3 DNA is the only sequence kept; it has 51 bases, read in frame from the first base. The junction shows trimming of 3 bases on V and 7 bases on J, plus 22 bases between the germline ends. CDR1 SGHTA and CDR2 FQGTGA are derived from the germline V gene. For sequencing of the TCRbeta CDR3 region, genomic DNA was extracted from the sorted cells. TCRbeta CDR3 regions were sequenced using the immunoSEQ Assay. TCRdb holds this immuneACCESS table with in-frame rearrangements only. Some clones are missing; in checked studies, unresolved V genes explain under half, and the rest has no known cause. The sample profile shows 42,000 or so clones; around 85% of them were found once. Under 15% of the sample belongs to the ten largest clones.

The TCR was taken from an adult with an advanced solid tumor such as melanoma, head and neck, liver or kidney cancer. This sample comprised CD4+ or CD8+ T cells sorted from blood, obtained in a trial of the OX40 agonist ivuxolimab. The chain is assembled from TRBV7-3 and TRBJ2-1; TRBD1 is perhaps the D gene, given 5 matching bases. Here the CDR3 is given as CASSFAPWGTDMNEQFF. In nucleotides, the sequence is TGTGCCAGCAGCTTTGCGCCTTGGGGCACGGATATGAATGAGCAGTTCTTC.